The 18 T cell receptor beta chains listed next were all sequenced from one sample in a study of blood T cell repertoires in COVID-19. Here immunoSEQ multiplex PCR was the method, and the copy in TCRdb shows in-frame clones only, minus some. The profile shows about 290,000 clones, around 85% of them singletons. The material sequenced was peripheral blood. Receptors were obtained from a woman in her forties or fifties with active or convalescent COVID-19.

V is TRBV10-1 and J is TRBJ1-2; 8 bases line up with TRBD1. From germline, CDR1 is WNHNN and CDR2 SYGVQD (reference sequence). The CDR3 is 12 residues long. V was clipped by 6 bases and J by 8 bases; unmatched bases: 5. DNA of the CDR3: TGCGCCAGCAGGACAGGGGCGAGAGGCTACACCTTC. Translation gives CASRTGARGYTF.

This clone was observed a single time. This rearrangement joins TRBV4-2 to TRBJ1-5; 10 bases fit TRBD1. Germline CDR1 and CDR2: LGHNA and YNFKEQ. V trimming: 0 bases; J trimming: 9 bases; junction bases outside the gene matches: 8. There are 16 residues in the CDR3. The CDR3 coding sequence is TGTGCCAGCAGCCAAGATAGGGACAGGGGATGGCGGCCCCAGCATTTT. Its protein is CASSQDRDRGWRPQHF.

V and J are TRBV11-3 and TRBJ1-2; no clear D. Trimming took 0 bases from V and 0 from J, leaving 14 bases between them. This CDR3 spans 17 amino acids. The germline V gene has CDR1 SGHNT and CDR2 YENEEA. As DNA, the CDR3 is TGTGCCAGCAGCTTAGACCCCCACAGATTAGCTAACTATGGCTACACCTTC. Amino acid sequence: CASSLDPHRLANYGYTF.

CDR3 bases: TGTGCCAGCAGCCAGAATTCAGGGGTTCGGACTGAAGCTTTCTTT. Protein product: CASSQNSGVRTEAFF. This rearrangement joins TRBV4-2 to TRBJ1-1; maybe TRBD1 (6 bases). V shed 3 bases and J shed 5 bases, with 16 bases lying between them. This CDR3 is 15 amino acids long. Per germline, CDR1 LGHNA and CDR2 YNFKEQ.

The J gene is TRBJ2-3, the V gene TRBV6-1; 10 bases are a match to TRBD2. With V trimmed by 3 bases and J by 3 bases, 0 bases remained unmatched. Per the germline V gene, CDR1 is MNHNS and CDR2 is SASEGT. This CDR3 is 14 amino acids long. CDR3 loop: CASSETSGTDTQYF. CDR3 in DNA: TGTGCCAGCAGTGAGACTAGCGGGACAGATACGCAGTATTTT.

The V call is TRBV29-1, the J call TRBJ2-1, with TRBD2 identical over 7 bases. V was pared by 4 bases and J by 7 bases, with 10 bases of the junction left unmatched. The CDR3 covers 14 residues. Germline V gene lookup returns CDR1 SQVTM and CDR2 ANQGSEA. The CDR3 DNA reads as TGCAGCGTTGGGCGCGGGAGCGCTGGGAATGAGCAGTTCTTC. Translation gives CSVGRGSAGNEQFF.

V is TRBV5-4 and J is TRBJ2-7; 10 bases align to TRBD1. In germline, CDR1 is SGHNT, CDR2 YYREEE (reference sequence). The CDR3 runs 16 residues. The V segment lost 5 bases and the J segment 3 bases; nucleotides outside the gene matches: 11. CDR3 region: CASRAGTGDNHYEQYF. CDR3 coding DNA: TGTGCCAGCAGAGCCGGGACAGGGGATAACCACTACGAGCAGTACTTC.

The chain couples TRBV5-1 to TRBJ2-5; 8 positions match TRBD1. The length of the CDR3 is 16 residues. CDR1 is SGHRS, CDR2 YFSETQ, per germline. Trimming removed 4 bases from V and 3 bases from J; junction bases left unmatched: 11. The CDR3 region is CASSPRPGQGEETQYF. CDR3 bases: TGCGCCAGCAGCCCGCGACCCGGACAGGGCGAAGAGACCCAGTACTTC.

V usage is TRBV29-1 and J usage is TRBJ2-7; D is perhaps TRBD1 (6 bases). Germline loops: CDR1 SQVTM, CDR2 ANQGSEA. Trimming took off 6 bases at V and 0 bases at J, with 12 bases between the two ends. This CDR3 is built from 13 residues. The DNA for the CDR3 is TGCAGCGTCGGAAGGACAGACTCCTACGAGCAGTACTTC. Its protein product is CSVGRTDSYEQYF.

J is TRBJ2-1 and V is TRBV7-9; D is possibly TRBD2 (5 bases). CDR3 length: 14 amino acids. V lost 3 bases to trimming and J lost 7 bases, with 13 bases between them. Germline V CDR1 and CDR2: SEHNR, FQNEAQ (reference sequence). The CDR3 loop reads CASSLGGFGNEQFF. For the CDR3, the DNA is TGTGCCAGCAGCTTGGGCGGGTTCGGGAATGAGCAGTTCTTC. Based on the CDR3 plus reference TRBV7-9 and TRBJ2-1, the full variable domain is DTGVSQNPRHKITKRGQNVTFRCDPISEHNRLYWYRQTLGQGPEFLTYFQNEAQLEKSRLLSDRFSAERPKGSFSTLEIQRTEQGDSAMYLCASSLGGFGNEQFFGPGTRLTVL.

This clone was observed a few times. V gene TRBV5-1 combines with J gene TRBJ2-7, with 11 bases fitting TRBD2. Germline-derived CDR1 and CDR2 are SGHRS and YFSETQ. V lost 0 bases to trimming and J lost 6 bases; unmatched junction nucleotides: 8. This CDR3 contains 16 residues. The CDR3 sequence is CASSLVSGRAGGEQYF. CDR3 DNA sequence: TGCGCCAGCAGCTTGGTTAGCGGGAGGGCTGGTGGCGAGCAGTACTTC.

The DNA of the CDR3 is TGTGCCAGCTCACCACTTACGGGAGGGGTAGCCAAAAACATTCAGTACTTC. This codes for CASSPLTGGVAKNIQYF. This chain connects TRBV18 to TRBJ2-4, with 8 bases fitting TRBD2. The CDR3 is made up of 17 amino acids. V was pared by 1 base and J by 0 bases, with 5 bases of the junction left unmatched. Germline CDR1 is KGHSH and CDR2 is LQKENI.

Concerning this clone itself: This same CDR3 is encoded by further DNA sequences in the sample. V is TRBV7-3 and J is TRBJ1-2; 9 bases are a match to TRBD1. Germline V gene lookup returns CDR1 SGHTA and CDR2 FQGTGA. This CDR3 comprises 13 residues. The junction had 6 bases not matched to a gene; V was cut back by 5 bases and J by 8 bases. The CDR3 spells CASSLGQGTGYTF. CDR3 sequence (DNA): TGTGCCAGCAGCCTGGGACAGGGAACCGGCTACACCTTC. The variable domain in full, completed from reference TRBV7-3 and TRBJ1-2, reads GAGVSQTPSNKVTEKGKYVELRCDPISGHTALYWYRQSLGQGPEFLIYFQGTGAADDSGLPNDRFFAVRPEGSVSTLKIQRTERGDSAVYLCASSLGQGTGYTFGSGTRLTVV.

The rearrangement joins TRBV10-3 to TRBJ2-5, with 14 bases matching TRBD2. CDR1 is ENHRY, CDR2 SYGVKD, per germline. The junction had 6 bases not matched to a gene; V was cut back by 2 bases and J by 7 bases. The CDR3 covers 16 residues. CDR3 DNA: TGTGCCATCAGTGAGATAGGACTAGCGGGAGGAGGGACCCAGTACTTC. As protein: CAISEIGLAGGGTQYF.

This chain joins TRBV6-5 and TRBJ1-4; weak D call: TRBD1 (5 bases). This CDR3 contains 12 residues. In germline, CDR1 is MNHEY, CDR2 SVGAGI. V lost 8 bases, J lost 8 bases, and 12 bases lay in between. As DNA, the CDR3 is TGTGCCAGCGGGCAGGGTTGGGAAAAACTGTTTTTT. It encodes CASGQGWEKLFF.

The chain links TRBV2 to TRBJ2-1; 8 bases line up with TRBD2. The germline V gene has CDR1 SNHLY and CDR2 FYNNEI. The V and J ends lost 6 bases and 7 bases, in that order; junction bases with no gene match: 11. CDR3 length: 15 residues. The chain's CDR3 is CASSLLAGSTNEQFF. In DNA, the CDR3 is TGTGCCAGCAGCCTTCTAGCGGGTTCCACAAATGAGCAGTTCTTC.

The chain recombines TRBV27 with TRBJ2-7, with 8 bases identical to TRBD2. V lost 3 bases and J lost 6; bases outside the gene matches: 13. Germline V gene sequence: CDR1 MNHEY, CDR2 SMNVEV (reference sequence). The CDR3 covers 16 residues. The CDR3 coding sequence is TGTGCCAGCAGTTTCCGTCCCAGCGGGAGTCCGGCCGAGCAGTACTTC. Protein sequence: CASSFRPSGSPAEQYF.

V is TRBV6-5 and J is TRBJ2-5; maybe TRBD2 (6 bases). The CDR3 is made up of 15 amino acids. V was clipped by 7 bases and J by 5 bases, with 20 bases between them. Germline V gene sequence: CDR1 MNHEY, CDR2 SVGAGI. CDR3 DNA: TGTGCCAGCAATATTCGATCATCTGGGGGGGAGACCCAGTACTTC. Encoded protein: CASNIRSSGGETQYF.